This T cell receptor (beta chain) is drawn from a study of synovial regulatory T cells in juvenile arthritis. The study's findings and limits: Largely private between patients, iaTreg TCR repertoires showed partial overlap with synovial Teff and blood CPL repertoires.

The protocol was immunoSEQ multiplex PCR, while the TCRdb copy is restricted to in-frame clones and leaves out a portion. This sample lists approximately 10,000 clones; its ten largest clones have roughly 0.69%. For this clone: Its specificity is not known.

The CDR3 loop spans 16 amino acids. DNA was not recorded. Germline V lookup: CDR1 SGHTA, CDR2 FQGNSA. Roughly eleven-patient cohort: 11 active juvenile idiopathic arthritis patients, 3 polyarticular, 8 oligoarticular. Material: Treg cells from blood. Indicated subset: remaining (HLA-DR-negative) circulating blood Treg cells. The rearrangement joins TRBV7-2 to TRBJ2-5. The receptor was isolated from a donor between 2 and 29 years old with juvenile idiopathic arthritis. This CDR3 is CASSLEFRGLGETQYF.